This T cell receptor (beta chain) stems from a study of blood T cell repertoires in COVID-19. Looking at the study overall: Sites across the United States, Italy and Spain contributed samples from acute and convalescent COVID-19.

The repertoire was sequenced with immunoSEQ multiplex PCR; TCRdb's copy has only in-frame clones and lacks some. The table has 100,000 to 120,000 clones, 75% to 80% seen once. V dropped 0 bases and J dropped 0 bases, with 6 bases sitting between them. Germline V CDR1 and CDR2: GTSNPN, SVGIG (reference sequence). The CDR3 has 14 residues. Only a few counts were recorded for this clone. The chain recombines TRBV30 with TRBJ1-3; no firm D call. Sequenced input: peripheral blood. The receptor was isolated from a woman of 80 years or more with active or convalescent COVID-19. The DNA of the CDR3 is TGTGCCTGGAGTGTATTGGCCTCTGGAAACACCATATATTTT. Residues: CAWSVLASGNTIYF.